The text below deals with one T cell receptor beta chain. The sample belongs to a study of T cell responses to AZD1222 COVID-19 vaccine. The CDR3 has 12 amino acids. V was trimmed by 4 bases and J by 3 bases, leaving 5 bases between them. In germline, CDR1 is SGHTS, CDR2 YDEGEE. Sequencing used immunoSEQ multiplex PCR; TCRdb keeps in-frame clones, though not all of them. The table records around 100,000 clones, approximately 89% of them present only once. V gene TRBV5-8 combines with J gene TRBJ1-5; the D is unclear. The sample consisted of peripheral blood, taken 28 days after the second AZD1222 dose. This TCR came from an adult who received the AZD1222 COVID-19 vaccine. The CDR3: CASSGYNQPQHF. The CDR3 region has the DNA TGTGCCAGCAGCGGGTACAATCAGCCCCAGCATTTT.